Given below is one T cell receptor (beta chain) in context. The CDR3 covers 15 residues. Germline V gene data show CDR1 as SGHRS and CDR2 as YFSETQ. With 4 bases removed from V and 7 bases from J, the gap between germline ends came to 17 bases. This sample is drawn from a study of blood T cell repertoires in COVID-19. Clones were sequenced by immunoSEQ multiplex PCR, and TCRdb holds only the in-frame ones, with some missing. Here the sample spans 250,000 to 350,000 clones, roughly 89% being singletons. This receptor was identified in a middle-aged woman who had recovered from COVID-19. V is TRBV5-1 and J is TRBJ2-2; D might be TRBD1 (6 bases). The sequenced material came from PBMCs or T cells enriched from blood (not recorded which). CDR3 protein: CASSQASGDIGELFF. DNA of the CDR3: TGCGCCAGCAGCCAGGCCTCCGGGGACATCGGGGAGCTGTTTTTT.